The 8 T cell receptor beta chains below were found in one sample sequenced in a study of blood T cells in healthy people across ages. Combining a sample-barcoded 5' primer with a J-beta primer mix, a second PCR ran for roughly 6 to 11 cycles. TCRdb re-analysed the 5' RACE reads in MiXCR, keeping a single row per CDR3 protein. The sample lists 600,000 to 1,000,000 distinct CDR3 sequences, 25% occurring once. These data were also filed under a second study, of T cells of mothers and their children.

The sample consisted of blood. These receptors originate from a boy aged 5-17 years in good health.

The rearrangement uses TRBV28 and TRBJ2-5; D possibly corresponds to TRBD2 (6 bases). Trimming stripped 7 bases from V and 5 bases from J, with 17 bases between. CDR3 length equals 14 residues. Germline V gives CDR1 MDHEN, CDR2 SYDVKM. The CDR3 DNA is TGTGCCAGCATAGGCCGCGGGGTGTCGGAGACCCAGTACTTC. It specifies CASIGRGVSETQYF.

The chain recombines TRBV7-9 with TRBJ2-7; D possibly corresponds to TRBD1 (5 bases). Germline V gene lookup returns CDR1 SEHNR and CDR2 FQNEAQ (reference sequence). The CDR3 sequence is 15 residues long. The V end lost 0 bases, the J end lost 3 bases, and 12 bases lay between the germline ends. In DNA form, the CDR3 reads TGTGCCAGCAGCTTAGCTAAGGACACGGACTACGAGCAGTACTTC. Amino acids: CASSLAKDTDYEQYF.

V usage is TRBV18 and J usage is TRBJ2-1; no clear D gene. The V end lost 1 base, the J end lost 3 bases, and 10 bases lay between the germline ends. The CDR3 loop spans 15 amino acids. Germline V gene sequence: CDR1 KGHSH, CDR2 LQKENI. The CDR3 protein is CASSPRTINYNEQFF. In DNA, the CDR3 is TGTGCCAGCTCACCACGGACGATTAACTACAATGAGCAGTTCTTC. Variable domain in full (rest from reference TRBV18 and TRBJ2-1): NAGVMQNPRHLVRRRGQEARLRCSPMKGHSHVYWYRQLPEEGLKFMVYLQKENIIDESGMPKERFSAEFPKEGPSILRIQQVVRGDSAAYFCASSPRTINYNEQFFGPGTRLTVL.

This clonotype was detected only a few times. The rearrangement links TRBV28 to TRBJ1-4, with 7 bases that match TRBD1. V lost 2 bases, J lost 7 bases, and 7 bases stayed unmatched. CDR1 is MDHEN and CDR2 is SYDVKM in the germline V gene. This CDR3 has 15 amino acids. DNA of the CDR3: TGTGCCAGCAGTTTACCGACAGGGACACTTGAAAAACTGTTTTTT. As protein: CASSLPTGTLEKLFF.

This clonotype was counted only a few times. Mismatch with germline at one junction end may stem from a read error. This sequence joins TRBV9 and TRBJ1-1, with a weak D call TRBD1 (5 bases). Germline loops: CDR1 SGDLS, CDR2 YYNGEE. The CDR3 contains 15 residues. For the CDR3, the DNA is TGTGCCAGCAGCGTAGGAGGGGAGGGGAACCCTGAAGCTTTCTTT. Encoded protein: CASSVGGEGNPEAFF. Supplemented by reference TRBV9 and TRBJ1-1, the full variable domain reads DSGVTQTPKHLITATGQRVTLRCSPRSGDLSVYWYQQSLDQGLQFLIQYYNGEERAKGNILERFSAQQFPDLHSELNLSSLELGDSALYFCASSVGGEGNPEAFFGQGTRLTVV.

The chain recombines TRBV7-8 with TRBJ2-2; D may be TRBD1 or TRBD2 (6 bases each). Germline-derived CDR1 and CDR2 are SGHVS and FQNEAQ. The CDR3 spans 17 residues. V lost 7 bases to trimming and J lost 1 base, with 19 bases between them. The CDR3 DNA is TGTGCCAGCACGTTCACTGAGGGGGACTTGAACACCGGGGAGCTGTTTTTT. Translation: CASTFTEGDLNTGELFF.

This chain links TRBV4-2 with TRBJ2-7; 9 nucleotides agree with TRBD2. Per the germline V gene, CDR1 is LGHNA and CDR2 is YNFKEQ. V was clipped by 0 bases and J by 1 base; unmatched bases: 4. The CDR3 is 16 amino acids. The CDR3 sequence is CASSQDPTSGSYEQYF. CDR3 bases: TGTGCCAGCAGCCAAGATCCGACTAGCGGATCCTACGAGCAGTACTTC.

The genes are TRBV28 and TRBJ2-5, with a possible D match to TRBD2 (6 bases). The end of the DNA is better explained by TRBJ2-1, so the J call may be wrong. Germline V gene lookup returns CDR1 MDHEN and CDR2 SYDVKM. The CDR3 totals 15 residues. In DNA form, the CDR3 reads TGTGCCAGCAGTGAAACCGGGACTGGAGACAATGAGCAGTTCTTC. Its protein is CASSETGTGDNEQFF.